The present T cell receptor (beta chain) was sequenced within a study of T cell responses to AZD1222 COVID-19 vaccine. Study results and caveats: Per reports, nearly half of all spike-specific TCRs target regions that are unmutated in variants. Of the AZD1222 recipients, only 5 to 7 were seropositive at baseline. Spike-specific TCR breadth and depth were elevated following two AZD1222 doses. No day 14 peak samples; only post-peak repertoires were characterized.

Germline CDR1 is GTSNPN and CDR2 is SVGIG (reference sequence). This CDR3 has 11 residues. V lost 3 bases, J lost 5 bases, and 7 bases lay in between. The sample holds one count of this clone. The target antigen is unknown. Clones were sequenced by immunoSEQ multiplex PCR, and TCRdb holds only the in-frame ones, with some missing. The data hold about 77,000 clones, with more than 85% observed a single time. This material consisted of peripheral blood, taken 28 days after the second AZD1222 dose. This sequence joins TRBV30 and TRBJ1-1; possibly TRBD1 for D (5 bases). The receptor comes from an adult who received the AZD1222 COVID-19 vaccine. CDR3 sequence (DNA): TGTGCCTGGAGCCGGGGGACTGAAGCTTTCTTT. It specifies CAWSRGTEAFF.